The subject of this entry is one T cell receptor beta chain. The sample originates from a study of blood T cell repertoires in COVID-19. Background on the study: Acute-phase and convalescent COVID-19 samples originated in the United States, Italy and Spain.

Clones were read by immunoSEQ multiplex PCR, and TCRdb kept only the in-frame ones, dropping some. This table has 90,000 to 100,000 clones, 70% to 85% appearing once. CDR1 SGHNT and CDR2 YYREEE come from the germline V gene (reference sequence). The CDR3 is 14 amino acids. Trimming cost V 2 bases and J 7 bases; bases outside gene matches: 3. V is TRBV5-4 and J is TRBJ1-4, with 9 bases matching TRBD1. The clonotype was recovered from a man aged 65-85 years with acute or convalescent COVID-19. The sample consisted of peripheral blood. CDR3 sequence reads: CASSFTGGGEKLFF. The DNA for the CDR3 is TGTGCCAGCAGCTTCACAGGGGGCGGTGAAAAACTGTTTTTT.